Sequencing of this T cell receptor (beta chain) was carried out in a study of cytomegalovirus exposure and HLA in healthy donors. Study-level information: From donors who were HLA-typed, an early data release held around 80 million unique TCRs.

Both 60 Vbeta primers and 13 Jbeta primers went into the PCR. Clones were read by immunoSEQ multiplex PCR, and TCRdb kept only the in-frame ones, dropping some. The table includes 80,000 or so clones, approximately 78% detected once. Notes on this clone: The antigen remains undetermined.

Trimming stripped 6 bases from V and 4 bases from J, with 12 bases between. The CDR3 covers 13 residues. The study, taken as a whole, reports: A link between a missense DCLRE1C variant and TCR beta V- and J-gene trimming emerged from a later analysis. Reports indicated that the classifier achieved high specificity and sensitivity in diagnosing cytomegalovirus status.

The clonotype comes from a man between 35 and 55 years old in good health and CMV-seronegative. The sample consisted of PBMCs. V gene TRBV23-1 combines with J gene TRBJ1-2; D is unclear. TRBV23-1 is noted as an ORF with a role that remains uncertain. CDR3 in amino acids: CASSQAGSYGYTF. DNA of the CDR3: TGCGCCAGCAGCCAGGCAGGCTCCTATGGCTACACCTTC.